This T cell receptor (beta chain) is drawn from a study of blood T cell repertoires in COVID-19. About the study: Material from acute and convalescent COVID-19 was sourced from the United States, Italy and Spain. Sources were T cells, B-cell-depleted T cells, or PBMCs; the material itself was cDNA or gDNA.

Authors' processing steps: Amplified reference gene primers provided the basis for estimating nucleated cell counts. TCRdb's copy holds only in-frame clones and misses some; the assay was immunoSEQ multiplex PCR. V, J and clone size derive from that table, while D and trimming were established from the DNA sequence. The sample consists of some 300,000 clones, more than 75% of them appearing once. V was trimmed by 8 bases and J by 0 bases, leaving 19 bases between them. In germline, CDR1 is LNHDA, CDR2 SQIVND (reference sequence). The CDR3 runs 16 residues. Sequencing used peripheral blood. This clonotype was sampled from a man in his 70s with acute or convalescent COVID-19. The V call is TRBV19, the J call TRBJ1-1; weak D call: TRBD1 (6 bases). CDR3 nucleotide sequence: TGTGCCAGTGGACCGGCAGGGGCGGATATGAACACTGAAGCTTTCTTT. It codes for CASGPAGADMNTEAFF.